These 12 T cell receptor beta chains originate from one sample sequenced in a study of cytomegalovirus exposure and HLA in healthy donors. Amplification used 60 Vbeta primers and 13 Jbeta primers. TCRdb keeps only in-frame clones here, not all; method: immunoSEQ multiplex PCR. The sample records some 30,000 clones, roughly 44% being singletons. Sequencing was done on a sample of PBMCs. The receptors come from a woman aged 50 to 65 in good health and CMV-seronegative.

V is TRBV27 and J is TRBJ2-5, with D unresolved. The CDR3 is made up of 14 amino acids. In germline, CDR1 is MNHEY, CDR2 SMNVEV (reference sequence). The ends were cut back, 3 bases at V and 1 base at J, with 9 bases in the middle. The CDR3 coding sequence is TGTGCCAGCAGTTTTGTTGGGCCCCAAGAGACCCAGTACTTC. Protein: CASSFVGPQETQYF.

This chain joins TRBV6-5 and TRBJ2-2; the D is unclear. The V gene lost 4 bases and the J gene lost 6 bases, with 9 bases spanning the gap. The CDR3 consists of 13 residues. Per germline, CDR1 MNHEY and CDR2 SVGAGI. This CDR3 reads CASSSHKSGELFF. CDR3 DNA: TGTGCCAGCAGTTCCCACAAGTCCGGGGAGCTGTTTTTT.

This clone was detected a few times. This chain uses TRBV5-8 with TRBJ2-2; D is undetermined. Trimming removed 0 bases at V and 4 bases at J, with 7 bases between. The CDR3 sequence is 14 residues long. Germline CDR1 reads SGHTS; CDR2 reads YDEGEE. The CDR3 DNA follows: TGTGCCAGCAGCTTGGCTAGGCTCACCGGGGAGCTGTTTTTT. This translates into CASSLARLTGELFF.

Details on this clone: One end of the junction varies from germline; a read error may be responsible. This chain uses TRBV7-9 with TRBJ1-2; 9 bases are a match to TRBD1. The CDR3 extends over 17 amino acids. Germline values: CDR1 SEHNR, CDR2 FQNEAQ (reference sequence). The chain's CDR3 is CSSSLGGQGKGTYGYTF. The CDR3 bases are TGTTCCAGCAGCTTAGGGGGACAGGGAAAGGGGACTTATGGCTACACCTTC.

CDR3 loop: CASRRGQGDYGYTF. As DNA, the CDR3 is TGTGCCAGCAGAAGAGGACAGGGAGATTATGGCTACACCTTC. This rearrangement joins TRBV5-6 to TRBJ1-2; 8 bases align to TRBD1. Trimming took 5 bases from V and 5 from J; bases not matched to a gene: 8. The CDR3 extends over 14 amino acids. Per the germline V gene, CDR1 is SGHDT and CDR2 is YYEEEE. Combining the CDR3 with reference TRBV5-6 and TRBJ1-2 gives the whole variable domain DAGVTQSPTHLIKTRGQQVTLRCSPKSGHDTVSWYQQALGQGPQFIFQYYEEEERQRGNFPDRFSGHQFPNYSSELNVNALLLGDSALYLCASRRGQGDYGYTFGSGTRLTVV.

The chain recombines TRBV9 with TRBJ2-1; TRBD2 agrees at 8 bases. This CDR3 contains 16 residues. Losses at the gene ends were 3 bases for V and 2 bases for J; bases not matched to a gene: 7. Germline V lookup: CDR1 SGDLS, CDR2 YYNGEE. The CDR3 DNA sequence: TGTGCCAGCAGCGACCTTAGCGGGACGGCCTACAATGAGCAGTTCTTC. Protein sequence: CASSDLSGTAYNEQFF.

The CDR3 sequence: CASSLDPASSYEQYF. DNA of the CDR3: TGCGCCAGCAGCTTGGATCCAGCGAGCTCCTACGAGCAGTACTTC. This rearrangement joins TRBV5-1 to TRBJ2-7; D not resolved. The CDR3 contains 15 residues. Germline V CDR1 and CDR2: SGHRS, YFSETQ. V gave up 0 bases and J gave up 0 bases, with 10 bases separating them.

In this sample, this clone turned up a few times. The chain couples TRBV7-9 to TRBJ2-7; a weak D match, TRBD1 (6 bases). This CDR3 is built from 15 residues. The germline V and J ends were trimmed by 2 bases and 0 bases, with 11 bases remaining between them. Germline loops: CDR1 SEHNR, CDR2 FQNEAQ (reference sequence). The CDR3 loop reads CASSLWGPLSYEQYF. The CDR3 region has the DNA TGTGCCAGCAGCTTATGGGGGCCCCTCTCCTACGAGCAGTACTTC.

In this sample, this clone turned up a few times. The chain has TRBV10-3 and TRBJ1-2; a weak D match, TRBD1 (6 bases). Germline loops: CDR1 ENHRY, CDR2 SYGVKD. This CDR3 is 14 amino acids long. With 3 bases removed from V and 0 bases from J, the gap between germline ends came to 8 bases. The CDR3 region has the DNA TGTGCCATCAGTGACAGGGGCCCTAACTATGGCTACACCTTC. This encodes CAISDRGPNYGYTF.

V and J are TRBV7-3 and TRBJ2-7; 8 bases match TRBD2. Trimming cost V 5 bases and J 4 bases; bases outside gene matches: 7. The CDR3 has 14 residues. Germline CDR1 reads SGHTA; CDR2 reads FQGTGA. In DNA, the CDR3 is TGTGCCAGCAGCCAAGATTCTAGCGGGTACGAGCAGTACTTC. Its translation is CASSQDSSGYEQYF. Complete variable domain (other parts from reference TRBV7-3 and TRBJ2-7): GAGVSQTPSNKVTEKGKYVELRCDPISGHTALYWYRQSLGQGPEFLIYFQGTGAADDSGLPNDRFFAVRPEGSVSTLKIQRTERGDSAVYLCASSQDSSGYEQYFGPGTRLTVT.

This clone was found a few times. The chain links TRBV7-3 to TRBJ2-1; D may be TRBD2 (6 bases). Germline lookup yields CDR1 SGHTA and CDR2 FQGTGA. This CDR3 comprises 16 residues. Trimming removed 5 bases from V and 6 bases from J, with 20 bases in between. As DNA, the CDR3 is TGTGCCAGCAGCCCCGGGGGAATGCAGTACGTCAATGAGCAGTTCTTC. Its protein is CASSPGGMQYVNEQFF.

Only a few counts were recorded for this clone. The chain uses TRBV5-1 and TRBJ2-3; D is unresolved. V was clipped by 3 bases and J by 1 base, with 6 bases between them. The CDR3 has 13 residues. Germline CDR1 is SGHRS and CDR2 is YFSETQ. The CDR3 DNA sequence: TGCGCCAGCAGCTCCCAGGGCACAGATACGCAGTATTTT. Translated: CASSSQGTDTQYF.